The 25 T cell receptor beta chains below come from one sample, sequenced in a study of shared clonotypes between healthy human individuals. Profiled with immunoSEQ multiplex PCR; TCRdb holds only in-frame clones, not every one. The sample lists some 1 million clones, around 74% occurring once. Sequencing was carried out using memory CD4+ T cells sorted from blood. Indicated subset: CD45RA-negative fraction. These receptors all stem from a man in his late teens or twenties in good health.

The V gene is TRBV6-6, the J gene TRBJ2-2; the match to TRBD1 covers 8 bases. The CDR3 totals 12 residues. CDR1 and CDR2 from the germline V gene are MNHNY and SVGAGI (reference sequence). V lost 6 bases, J lost 10 bases, and 4 bases stayed unmatched. The CDR3 region has the DNA TGTGCCAGCAGCCGACAGGGGCCGGAGCTGTTTTTT. Translated, it gives CASSRQGPELFF.

This sequence joins TRBV2 and TRBJ2-7; perhaps TRBD2 as D (6 bases). V lost 4 bases to trimming and J lost 3 bases, with 16 bases between them. Germline CDR1 SNHLY, CDR2 FYNNEI. The CDR3 runs to 15 residues. Here the CDR3 DNA reads TGTGCCAGCAGTGCTGAGGGAGGAGATCGCTACGAGCAGTACTTC. Protein sequence: CASSAEGGDRYEQYF.

In DNA form, the CDR3 reads TGTGCCAGCAGCTTGTCCTCCTGGGCGGGAGAGACCCAGTACTTC. Its translation: CASSLSSWAGETQYF. The chain links TRBV7-2 to TRBJ2-5, with D maybe TRBD2 (5 bases). There are 15 residues in the CDR3. The germline V gene encodes CDR1 SGHTA and CDR2 FQGNSA. Deletions cut 3 bases from V and 4 bases from J, with 15 bases between. Based on the CDR3 plus reference TRBV7-2 and TRBJ2-5, the full variable domain is GAGVSQSPSNKVTEKGKDVELRCDPISGHTALYWYRQSLGQGLEFLIYFQGNSAPDKSGLPSDRFSAERTGGSVSTLTIQRTQQEDSAVYLCASSLSSWAGETQYFGPGTRLLVL.

This rearrangement joins TRBV7-2 to TRBJ2-1; tentative D call: TRBD1 (6 bases). The CDR3 sequence is 15 residues long. CDR1 and CDR2 (germline): SGHTA, FQGNSA. Trimming took 2 bases from V and 2 from J, leaving 10 bases between them. The chain's CDR3 is CASSLPGAAYNEQFF. The DNA for the CDR3 is TGTGCCAGCAGCTTACCAGGGGCAGCCTACAATGAGCAGTTCTTC. Full variable domain (missing parts from reference TRBV7-2 and TRBJ2-1): GAGVSQSPSNKVTEKGKDVELRCDPISGHTALYWYRQSLGQGLEFLIYFQGNSAPDKSGLPSDRFSAERTGGSVSTLTIQRTQQEDSAVYLCASSLPGAAYNEQFFGPGTRLTVL.

This clone has just a few counts. The V call is TRBV7-2, the J call TRBJ2-2; D is unclear. CDR3 length: 13 amino acids. Per germline, CDR1 SGHTA and CDR2 FQGNSA. V lost 1 base and J 6 bases, leaving 6 bases between the germline ends. The CDR3 DNA reads as TGTGCCAGCAGCTTAGTTTTAGCCGGGGAGCTGTTTTTT. Translated: CASSLVLAGELFF.

With regard to this clone: A much larger clone differs by one base, so this may be a read error. The CDR3 reads CASSLDGSNQPQHF. The CDR3 region has the DNA TGTGCCAGCAGCTTGGACGGCAGCAATCAGCCCCAGCATTTT. The chain has TRBV5-4 and TRBJ1-5, with D unresolved. V lost 0 bases, J lost 1 base, and 5 bases lay in between. CDR1 and CDR2 from the germline V gene are SGHNT and YYREEE (reference sequence). This CDR3 region has 14 residues.

CDR3 in amino acids: CASSLDRGFSYEQYF. In nucleotides, the CDR3 is TGTGCCAGCAGCTTAGATAGGGGATTCTCCTACGAGCAGTACTTC. J is TRBJ2-7 and V is TRBV7-9; D perhaps matches TRBD1 (5 bases). Per the germline V gene, CDR1 is SEHNR and CDR2 is FQNEAQ (reference sequence). The CDR3 length is 15 residues. Trimming removed 1 base from V and 0 bases from J, with 10 bases in between.

This clone was observed a single time. The V call is TRBV7-2, the J call TRBJ2-5; D not certain. V lost 5 bases, J lost 2 bases, and 9 bases lay in between. The germline V gene encodes CDR1 SGHTA and CDR2 FQGNSA. This CDR3 has 13 residues. The CDR3: CASSPLNQETQYF. The CDR3 DNA sequence: TGTGCCAGCAGCCCACTTAATCAAGAGACCCAGTACTTC.

The chain combines TRBV9 with TRBJ2-5; D tentatively reads TRBD1 or TRBD2 (7 bases each). The CDR3 runs to 15 residues. Germline V gene lookup returns CDR1 SGDLS and CDR2 YYNGEE. The V end was cut by 4 bases, the J end by 5 bases, with 18 bases between. The CDR3 spells CASSPGGGGAETQYF. CDR3 coding DNA: TGTGCCAGCAGCCCCGGGGGAGGGGGCGCGGAGACCCAGTACTTC.

The chain combines TRBV4-3 with TRBJ2-1; 7 bases are a match to TRBD1. The germline V gene has CDR1 LGHNA and CDR2 YSLEER. The V segment lost 3 bases and the J segment 2 bases; nucleotides outside the gene matches: 10. The CDR3 sequence is 17 residues long. The CDR3 DNA is TGCGCCAGCAGCCAGGATTTAGGACAGGAGACCTACAATGAGCAGTTCTTC. Its protein product is CASSQDLGQETYNEQFF.

The V gene is TRBV14, the J gene TRBJ1-3; no clear D gene. The CDR3 runs to 13 residues. Between the trimmed V and J ends, which lost 2 bases and 3 bases, there was a span of 5 bases. Germline V CDR1 and CDR2: SGHDN, FVKESK. The CDR3 loop reads CASSQNLGNTIYF. The CDR3 DNA is TGTGCCAGCAGCCAAAACCTTGGAAACACCATATATTTT.

The chain links TRBV28 to TRBJ2-2, with D possibly matching TRBD1 (6 bases). Germline assignment: CDR1 MDHEN and CDR2 SYDVKM. Trimming took off 3 bases at V and 11 bases at J, with 19 bases between the two ends. The CDR3 has 15 amino acids. CDR3 loop: CASSFQGSLPVELFF. CDR3 in DNA: TGTGCCAGCAGTTTTCAGGGGTCACTGCCGGTAGAGCTGTTTTTT.

This clone was seen a single time. The chain employs TRBV6-6 and TRBJ2-3; 9 positions match TRBD1. Germline V lookup: CDR1 MNHNY, CDR2 SVGAGI (reference sequence). This CDR3 is 15 amino acids long. Trimming cost V 5 bases and J 4 bases; bases outside gene matches: 7. The CDR3 DNA reads as TGTGCCAGCAGTCCAGGGGACAGGGACGCAGATACGCAGTATTTT. Translated, it gives CASSPGDRDADTQYF.

This chain uses TRBV19 with TRBJ2-2; D is ambiguous. This CDR3 is 14 amino acids long. V was shortened by 3 bases and J by 5 bases, with 10 bases between the two germline ends. CDR1 is LNHDA, CDR2 SQIVND, per germline (reference sequence). The CDR3 loop reads CASSIRPQTGELFF. The CDR3 region has the DNA TGTGCCAGTAGTATCCGGCCCCAAACCGGGGAGCTGTTTTTT.

The chain is built from TRBV27 and TRBJ1-5; D is perhaps TRBD1 (5 bases). Trimming left V 7 bases short and J 0 bases short, with 16 bases between. The CDR3 length is 16 residues. Germline V gene sequence: CDR1 MNHEY, CDR2 SMNVEV (reference sequence). Written as DNA, the CDR3 is TGTGCCAGCAACCCCGGGGCGCCTAATAGCAATCAGCCCCAGCATTTT. Protein product: CASNPGAPNSNQPQHF.

This chain uses TRBV5-1 with TRBJ2-5, with D unresolved. The CDR3 consists of 16 residues. The V end lost 1 base, the J end lost 5 bases, and 18 bases lay between the germline ends. Looked up from germline, CDR1 is SGHRS and CDR2 is YFSETQ. The CDR3 region has the DNA TGCGCCAGCAGCTTGCTCCCCCAAACGGTAGACGAGACCCAGTACTTC. It specifies CASSLLPQTVDETQYF.

The genes are TRBV4-3 and TRBJ2-4, with D tentatively TRBD1 (6 bases). V lost 3 bases and J lost 5, with 17 bases in between. This CDR3 is built from 16 residues. Per the germline V gene, CDR1 is LGHNA and CDR2 is YSLEER. This CDR3 is CASSQGVGQGQNIQYF. The CDR3 nucleotides read TGCGCCAGCAGCCAGGGGGTAGGGCAGGGGCAAAACATTCAGTACTTC.

This chain links TRBV7-9 with TRBJ2-7; TRBD1 aligns across 8 bases. Germline V gene data show CDR1 as SEHNR and CDR2 as FQNEAQ (reference sequence). J lost 2 bases, V lost 6 bases, and 0 bases had no gene match. The CDR3 totals 12 residues. The CDR3 protein is CASRQGAYEQYF. CDR3 sequence (DNA): TGTGCCAGCAGACAGGGGGCCTACGAGCAGTACTTC.

In DNA form, the CDR3 reads TGTGCCTGGAGTGCGACAGCCAGCGGGAATGAGCAGTTCTTC. Translation: CAWSATASGNEQFF. The chain combines TRBV30 with TRBJ2-1, with D perhaps matching TRBD2 (6 bases). Germline CDR1 GTSNPN, CDR2 SVGIG (reference sequence). V shed 1 base and J shed 7 bases, with 14 bases lying between them. This CDR3 contains 14 residues.

The chain uses TRBV18 and TRBJ1-3, with D possibly matching TRBD1 (5 bases). Deletions cut 3 bases from V and 7 bases from J, with 16 bases between. The CDR3 has 15 residues. Germline V gene data show CDR1 as KGHSH and CDR2 as LQKENI. For the CDR3, the DNA is TGTGCCAGCTCACCTCAGGCAGGGAAATCGAACACCATATATTTT. Translation gives CASSPQAGKSNTIYF.

The V and J genes are TRBV6-4 and TRBJ2-3; maybe TRBD1 (5 bases). Trimming removed 3 bases from V and 5 bases from J, with 9 bases in between. The CDR3 contains 13 residues. Per germline, CDR1 MRHNA and CDR2 SNTAGT. CDR3 region: CASSEERGDTQYF. DNA of the CDR3: TGTGCCAGCAGTGAGGAAAGGGGAGATACGCAGTATTTT.

This clone was seen a handful of times. CDR3 DNA: TGTGCCTGGAGTATGACTAGCGGGAGGGCCCGGGGGGTGACTGAGCAGTTCTTC. Translation: CAWSMTSGRARGVTEQFF. The chain joins TRBV30 to TRBJ2-1, with TRBD2 matching 14 bases. The V segment lost 2 bases and the J segment 9 bases; nucleotides outside the gene matches: 15. The length of the CDR3 is 18 residues. Germline V lookup: CDR1 GTSNPN, CDR2 SVGIG (reference sequence).

This chain connects TRBV7-2 to TRBJ1-4; D may be TRBD1 (5 bases). The CDR3 length is 18 residues. The germline CDR1 and CDR2 sequences are SGHTA and FQGNSA. Between the trimmed V and J ends, which lost 2 bases and 8 bases, there was a span of 24 bases. In DNA form, the CDR3 reads TGTGCCAGCAGCTTAAGGGGCGGGGGTAGGGGCCTAGGAGAAAAACTGTTTTTT. Protein sequence: CASSLRGGGRGLGEKLFF.

The chain has TRBV7-5 and TRBJ1-5; the table's D gene call, TRBD1, was not cross checked with the DNA. TRBV7-5 is a listed pseudogene. The CDR3 spans 15 residues. CDR3 coding DNA: TGTGCCAGAAGCCCGGGACAGGGTATCAATCAGCCCCAGCATTTT. Translated, it gives CARSPGQGINQPQHF.

About this clone: Other DNA sequences from this sample encode an identical CDR3 as well. The chain is built from TRBV18 and TRBJ2-5; no clear D gene. The germline CDR1 and CDR2 sequences are KGHSH and LQKENI. Between the trimmed V and J ends, which lost 3 bases and 1 base, there was a span of 3 bases. The CDR3 totals 12 residues. CDR3: CASSPLQETQYF. CDR3 sequence (DNA): TGTGCCAGCTCACCCCTCCAAGAGACCCAGTACTTC.